This T cell receptor (beta chain) was captured in a study of post-analysis software for immune sequencing data. On the study more broadly: Disease trajectories encompassed relapsing-remitting, secondary progressive and progressive-relapsing multiple sclerosis. Study-wide findings and caveats: Normalized Chao1 diversity in multiple sclerosis patients fell significantly below that of controls. The F measure placed samples prepared in the same batch into strongly shared clusters.

Unique molecular identifiers were built into the TCR beta cDNA libraries. T cells numbering roughly 0.95 to 11 million gave rise to around 500,000 cDNA molecules. TCRdb independently ran MiXCR on the PCR reads; one entry per CDR3 protein. Of around 200,000 distinct CDR3 sequences listed, around 30% were seen once; the top ten hold more than 3%. This clonotype was seen a few times. Its antigen is not identified. The origin of this receptor is a girl aged 2 to 17 with multiple sclerosis. The sample consisted of blood.

The CDR3 DNA is TGCGCCAGCAGCTCCCGGACTAGATCCACAGATACGCAGTATTTT. Its protein is CASSSRTRSTDTQYF. This chain uses TRBV5-1 with TRBJ2-3; 7 nucleotides agree with TRBD2. With 3 bases clipped from V and 2 bases from J, the junction kept 6 bases outside the gene matches. The CDR3 runs 15 residues. The germline V gene encodes CDR1 SGHRS and CDR2 YFSETQ.